This passage covers 13 T cell receptor beta chains from one sample sequenced in a study of blood T cell repertoires in COVID-19. TCRdb's table, derived via immunoSEQ multiplex PCR, lists solely in-frame clones and lacks some. The sample has 150,000 to 200,000 clones; 83% are singletons. Sequencing was done on a sample of PBMCs or T cells enriched from blood (not recorded which). The receptors come from a woman between 45 and 65 years old in a cohort exposed to, infected with or recovered from COVID-19 (not recorded which).

The CDR3 nucleotides are TGCGCCAGCAGCTTCGCGAGGGAGGGAGGCACAGATACGCAGTATTTT. This gives the protein CASSFAREGGTDTQYF. The genes are TRBV5-1 and TRBJ2-3; TRBD2 agrees at 7 bases. CDR1 SGHRS and CDR2 YFSETQ come from the germline V gene. CDR3 length equals 16 residues. Trimming took 2 bases from V and 1 from J; bases not matched to a gene: 7.

The chain links TRBV10-1 to TRBJ2-7, with 7 positions matching TRBD2. The CDR3 loop spans 16 amino acids. The trim removed 2 bases at V and 3 bases at J, leaving 10 bases unmatched. The germline CDR1 and CDR2 sequences are WNHNN and SYGVQD (reference sequence). The CDR3: CASSEGASGNFYEQYF. CDR3 in DNA: TGCGCCAGCAGTGAGGGGGCTAGCGGAAACTTCTACGAGCAGTACTTC.

The chain combines TRBV2 with TRBJ2-7, with TRBD1 identical over 8 bases. Germline V lookup: CDR1 SNHLY, CDR2 FYNNEI. J was trimmed by 4 bases and V by 6 bases; bases with no gene match: 8. CDR3 length: 14 residues. As DNA, the CDR3 is TGTGCCAGCAGGGACTCAGGGGGCCGGTACGAGCAGTACTTC. As protein: CASRDSGGRYEQYF.

The rearrangement links TRBV14 to TRBJ2-1; TRBD1 is a possible D gene (6 bases). The germline V gene has CDR1 SGHDN and CDR2 FVKESK. V was pared by 1 base and J by 6 bases, with 13 bases between. This CDR3 spans 15 amino acids. The CDR3 spells CASSQGQGRINEQFF. The CDR3 nucleotides are TGTGCCAGCAGCCAAGGGCAGGGGCGCATCAATGAGCAGTTCTTC.

This chain joins TRBV3-1 (or the pseudogene TRBV3-2) and TRBJ2-7; TRBD2 might be the D (5 bases). The germline CDR1 and CDR2 sequences are LGHDT and YNNKEL (reference sequence). Trimming stripped 2 bases from V and 6 bases from J, with 17 bases between. CDR3 length equals 15 residues. CDR3 in amino acids: CASSQPGSLNSEQYF. CDR3 sequence (DNA): TGTGCCAGCAGCCAACCGGGATCACTCAATTCCGAGCAGTACTTC.

This clone was observed a few times. V usage is TRBV30 and J usage is TRBJ2-1; 7 nucleotides match TRBD2. The CDR3 consists of 11 residues. The ends lost 2 bases at V and 9 bases at J; junction bases unmatched: 1. CDR1 and CDR2 (germline): GTSNPN, SVGIG (reference sequence). As DNA, the CDR3 is TGTGCCTGGAGTTGGGAGGGTGAGCAGTTCTTC. Residues: CAWSWEGEQFF.

The CDR3 protein is CASSERGFFNQPQHF. The CDR3 DNA sequence: TGTGCCAGCAGTGAAAGGGGGTTTTTCAATCAGCCCCAGCATTTT. The chain carries TRBV6-1 and TRBJ1-5, with D perhaps matching TRBD1 (6 bases). V lost 2 bases and J lost 3, with 11 bases in between. The CDR3 runs to 15 residues. Per the germline V gene, CDR1 is MNHNS and CDR2 is SASEGT.

The rearrangement links TRBV28 to TRBJ1-3; D ambiguous. Germline V gene lookup returns CDR1 MDHEN and CDR2 SYDVKM. This CDR3 has 13 amino acids. CDR3 DNA: TGTAGCGTGGAGCAGATCTCTGGAAACACCATATATTTT. Encoded protein: CSVEQISGNTIYF.

The chain carries TRBV9 and TRBJ1-2, with D unresolved. The CDR3 extends over 14 amino acids. V lost 0 bases and J 2 bases, leaving 8 bases between the germline ends. CDR1 and CDR2 from the germline V gene are SGDLS and YYNGEE. The CDR3 sequence: CASSVDLENYGYTF. The CDR3 DNA sequence: TGTGCCAGCAGCGTAGACCTAGAAAACTATGGCTACACCTTC. Full variable domain (missing parts from reference TRBV9 and TRBJ1-2): DSGVTQTPKHLITATGQRVTLRCSPRSGDLSVYWYQQSLDQGLQFLIQYYNGEERAKGNILERFSAQQFPDLHSELNLSSLELGDSALYFCASSVDLENYGYTFGSGTRLTVV.

The V gene is TRBV7-2, the J gene TRBJ2-3, with 10 bases fitting TRBD2. Germline-derived CDR1 and CDR2 are SGHTA and FQGNSA. The CDR3 contains 16 residues. The trim removed 2 bases at V and 1 base at J, leaving 3 bases unmatched. The CDR3 DNA reads as TGTGCCAGCAGCTTACTAGCGGGGGCGCGCACAGATACGCAGTATTTT. Its translation is CASSLLAGARTDTQYF.

J is TRBJ2-1 and V is TRBV21-1; the table gives TRBD1 as D, unverified against the DNA. TRBV21-1 is termed a pseudogene. The CDR3 extends over 12 amino acids. CDR3 residues: CASSTGQVHQFF. The DNA of the CDR3 is TGTGCCAGCAGCACGGGACAGGTGCATCAGTTCTTC.

This clone was counted a single time. The chain uses TRBV6-4 and TRBJ2-7; TRBD2 aligns across 10 bases. Looked up from germline, CDR1 is MRHNA and CDR2 is SNTAGT. The CDR3 consists of 15 residues. V lost 6 bases to trimming and J lost 6 bases; unmatched junction nucleotides: 11. CDR3 nucleotide sequence: TGTGCCAGCAGCCCCGTTCCTAGCGGGAGAAGCGAGCAGTACTTC. Translated, it gives CASSPVPSGRSEQYF.

The V gene is TRBV10-3, the J gene TRBJ2-3; TRBD2 matches 9 bases. V shed 3 bases and J 1 base; nucleotides not matched to a gene: 8. The CDR3 extends over 17 amino acids. The germline V gene encodes CDR1 ENHRY and CDR2 SYGVKD. The CDR3 region is CAISDSIAGEGTDTQYF. As DNA, the CDR3 is TGTGCCATCAGTGACTCAATAGCGGGGGAGGGCACAGATACGCAGTATTTT.